Below are 11 T cell receptor beta chains sequenced from a single sample in a study of glioma-infiltrating T cells. The iRepertoire nested amplicon-rescue multiplex PCR amplified TCR alpha and beta CDR3s from RNA. TCRdb ran MiXCR on the multiplex PCR reads and lists one entry per CDR3 protein. Of thousands of distinct CDR3 sequences detected, 60% to 80% appear once; the ten largest clones hold around 27%. Sequencing used glioma tissue, nonneoplastic brain tissue, or PBMCs (not recorded which). These receptor sequences come from a human donor with low-grade glioma or glioblastoma, undergoing nonglioma brain surgery, or in good health (not recorded which).

A single count supports this clonotype. This chain joins TRBV7-8 and TRBJ2-5; D remains unclear. This CDR3 comprises 15 residues. Germline values: CDR1 SGHVS, CDR2 FQNEAQ. V lost 1 base and J lost 0, with 9 bases in between. The CDR3 protein is CASSLEPAHQETQYF. The CDR3 nucleotides read TGTGCCAGCAGCTTAGAACCAGCGCACCAAGAGACCCAGTACTTC.

The CDR3: CASSPQVAGLSGNPLYF. In nucleotides, the CDR3 is TGTGCCAGCAGTCCCCAAGTTGCGGGTCTCTCTGGCAACCCCCTATATTTT. The chain is built from TRBV6-1 and TRBJ1-3; D uncertain. The germline V and J ends were trimmed by 5 bases and 14 bases, with 31 bases remaining between them. Germline V CDR1 and CDR2: MNHNS, SASEGT. This CDR3 is built from 17 residues.

Only one count was recorded for this clonotype. The chain carries TRBV27 and TRBJ2-5, with 11 bases fitting TRBD2. Germline CDR1 and CDR2: MNHEY and SMNVEV (reference sequence). CDR3 length: 15 residues. Written as DNA, the CDR3 is TGTGCGCGCAGTTCCCTAACTAGCGGGGGAGAGACCCAGTACTTC. Protein sequence: CARSSLTSGGETQYF.

Within the sample, this clonotype is large (0.1 to 1%). The chain combines TRBV4-1 with TRBJ2-7; the D is unclear. The germline V gene has CDR1 MGHRA and CDR2 YSYEKL. The CDR3 runs 14 residues. Trimming stripped 2 bases from V and 7 bases from J, with 15 bases between. CDR3 loop: CASSQPGFLGEQYF. The CDR3 DNA follows: TGCGCCAGCAGCCAACCGGGCTTCCTCGGGGAGCAGTACTTC.

The V call is TRBV12-3 or TRBV12-4, the J call TRBJ1-5; D is unresolved. The CDR3 totals 14 residues. The germline V and J ends were trimmed by 5 bases and 11 bases, with 19 bases remaining between them. CDR3 coding DNA: TGTGCCAGCAGTGCCGACTCAACCCAAGAGACCCAGCATTTT. It is translated as CASSADSTQETQHF.

This clonotype has only one observation. One end of the junction is discordant with germline, which a read error may explain. The chain is built from TRBV12-3 or TRBV12-4 and TRBJ2-3; D remains unclear. The CDR3 contains 14 residues. The CDR3: CTSSLVPNTDTQYF. CDR3 nucleotides: TGTACCAGCAGTTTAGTTCCAAACACAGATACGCAGTATTTT.

The chain combines TRBV10-3 with TRBJ1-5, with no clear D. Germline CDR1 ENHRY, CDR2 SYGVKD. V was shortened by 0 bases and J by 6 bases, with 9 bases between the two germline ends. The CDR3 extends over 14 amino acids. The CDR3 spells CAISESVTSQPQHF. The CDR3, as DNA: TGTGCCATCAGTGAGTCGGTGACAAGTCAGCCCCAGCATTTT.

The count of this clonotype is one. The chain joins TRBV24-1 to TRBJ2-2, with D possibly being TRBD1 or TRBD2 (5 bases each). The V gene's germline CDR1 is KGHDR and CDR2 SFDVKD. V shed 6 bases and J shed 4 bases, with 14 bases lying between them. The CDR3 is 15 amino acids. The CDR3 loop is CATSHAGATTGELFF. The CDR3 DNA follows: TGTGCCACCAGTCACGCCGGGGCGACCACCGGGGAGCTGTTTTTT.

This clonotype was observed a few times. The V gene is TRBV6-1, the J gene TRBJ2-4; D may be TRBD1 (6 bases). Germline V CDR1 and CDR2: MNHNS, SASEGT. The CDR3 loop spans 14 amino acids. The V gene lost 6 bases and the J gene lost 0 bases, with 9 bases spanning the gap. The DNA for the CDR3 is TGTGCCAGCAGGCGGACAGTAGCCAAAAACATTCAGTACTTC. Amino acids: CASRRTVAKNIQYF.

By frequency in the sample, this clonotype is medium-sized. This chain uses TRBV9 with TRBJ2-3, with TRBD1 matching over 7 bases. V lost 4 bases, J lost 0 bases, and 5 bases stayed unmatched. This CDR3 contains 15 residues. The germline CDR1 and CDR2 sequences are SGDLS and YYNGEE. The CDR3, as DNA: TGTGCCAGCAGCCCGGGACAGCTGAGCACAGATACGCAGTATTTT. Translated, it gives CASSPGQLSTDTQYF.

The gene calls are TRBV6-2 or TRBV6-3 and TRBJ2-1, with D maybe TRBD1 (6 bases). Trimming stripped 2 bases from V and 12 bases from J, with 26 bases between. Germline CDR1 reads MNHEY; CDR2 reads SVGEGT. The CDR3 has 17 residues. CDR3 nucleotide sequence: TGTGCCAGCAGTTACACCGCCGGACAGAGCTCCTACACCGCGCAGTTCTTC. It codes for CASSYTAGQSSYTAQFF.